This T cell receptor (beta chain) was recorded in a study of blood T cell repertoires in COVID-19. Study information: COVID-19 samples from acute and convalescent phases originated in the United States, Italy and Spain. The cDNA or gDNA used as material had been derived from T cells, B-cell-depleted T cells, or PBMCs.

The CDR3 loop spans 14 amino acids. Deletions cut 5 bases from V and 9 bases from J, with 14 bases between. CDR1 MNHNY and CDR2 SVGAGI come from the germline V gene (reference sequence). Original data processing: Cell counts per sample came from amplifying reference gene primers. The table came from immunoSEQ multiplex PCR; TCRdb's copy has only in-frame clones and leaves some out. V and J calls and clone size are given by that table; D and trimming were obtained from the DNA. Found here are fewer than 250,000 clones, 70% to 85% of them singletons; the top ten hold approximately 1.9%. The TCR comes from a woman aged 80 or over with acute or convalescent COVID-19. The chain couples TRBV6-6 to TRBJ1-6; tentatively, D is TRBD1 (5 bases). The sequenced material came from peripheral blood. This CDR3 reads CASSPDLRGSPLHF. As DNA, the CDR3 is TGTGCCAGCAGTCCAGACCTAAGGGGTTCACCCCTCCACTTT.